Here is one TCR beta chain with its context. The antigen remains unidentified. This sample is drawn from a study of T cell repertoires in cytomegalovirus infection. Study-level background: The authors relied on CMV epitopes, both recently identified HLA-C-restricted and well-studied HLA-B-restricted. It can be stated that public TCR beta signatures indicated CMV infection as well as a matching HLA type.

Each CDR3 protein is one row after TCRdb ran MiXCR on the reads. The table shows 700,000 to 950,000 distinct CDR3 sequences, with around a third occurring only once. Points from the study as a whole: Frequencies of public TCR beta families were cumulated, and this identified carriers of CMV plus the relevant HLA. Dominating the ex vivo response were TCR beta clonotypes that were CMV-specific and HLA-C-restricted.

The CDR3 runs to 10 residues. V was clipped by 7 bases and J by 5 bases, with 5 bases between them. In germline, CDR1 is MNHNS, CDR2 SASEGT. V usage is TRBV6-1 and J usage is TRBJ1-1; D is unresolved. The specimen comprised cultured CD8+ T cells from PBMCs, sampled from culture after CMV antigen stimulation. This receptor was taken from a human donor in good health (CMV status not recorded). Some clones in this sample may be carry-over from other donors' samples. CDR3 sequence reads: CASKATEAFF. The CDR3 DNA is TGTGCCAGCAAGGCTACTGAAGCTTTCTTT.